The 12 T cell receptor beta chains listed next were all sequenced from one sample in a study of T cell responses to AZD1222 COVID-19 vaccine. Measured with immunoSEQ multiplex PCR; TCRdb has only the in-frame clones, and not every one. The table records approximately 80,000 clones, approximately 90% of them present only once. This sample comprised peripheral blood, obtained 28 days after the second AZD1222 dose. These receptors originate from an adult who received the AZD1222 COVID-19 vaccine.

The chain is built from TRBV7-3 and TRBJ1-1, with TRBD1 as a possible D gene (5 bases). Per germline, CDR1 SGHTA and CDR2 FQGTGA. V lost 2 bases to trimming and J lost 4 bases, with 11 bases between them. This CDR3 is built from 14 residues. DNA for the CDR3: TGTGCCAGCAGCTTACAGGGCGAGGGCACTGAAGCTTTCTTT. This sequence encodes CASSLQGEGTEAFF.

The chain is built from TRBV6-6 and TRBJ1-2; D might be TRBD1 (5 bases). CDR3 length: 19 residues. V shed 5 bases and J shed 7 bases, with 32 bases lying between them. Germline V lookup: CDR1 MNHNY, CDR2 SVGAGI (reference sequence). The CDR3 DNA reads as TGTGCCAGCAGTCTCTCGTCGGCGGGCGGGGCCGGGGCCATAGGTGGCTACACCTTC. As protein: CASSLSSAGGAGAIGGYTF.

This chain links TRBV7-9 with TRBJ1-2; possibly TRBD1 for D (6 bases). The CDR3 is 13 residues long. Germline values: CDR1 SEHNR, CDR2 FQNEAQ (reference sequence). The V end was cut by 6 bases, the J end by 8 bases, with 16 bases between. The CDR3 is CASSLDSTLGYTF. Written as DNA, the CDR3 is TGTGCCAGCAGTCTGGACAGCACCTTAGGCTACACCTTC.

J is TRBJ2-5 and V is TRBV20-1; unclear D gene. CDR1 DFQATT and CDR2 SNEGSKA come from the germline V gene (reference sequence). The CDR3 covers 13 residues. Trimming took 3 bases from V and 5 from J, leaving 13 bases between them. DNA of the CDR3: TGCAGTGCTAGTGCACTCTCCTTGGAGACCCAGTACTTC. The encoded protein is CSASALSLETQYF.

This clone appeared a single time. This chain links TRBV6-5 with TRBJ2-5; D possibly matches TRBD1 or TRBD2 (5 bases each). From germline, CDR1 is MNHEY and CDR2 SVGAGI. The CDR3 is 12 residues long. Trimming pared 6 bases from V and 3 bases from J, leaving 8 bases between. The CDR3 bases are TGTGCCAGCAGAAGAGGGGAAGAGACCCAGTACTTC. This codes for CASRRGEETQYF.

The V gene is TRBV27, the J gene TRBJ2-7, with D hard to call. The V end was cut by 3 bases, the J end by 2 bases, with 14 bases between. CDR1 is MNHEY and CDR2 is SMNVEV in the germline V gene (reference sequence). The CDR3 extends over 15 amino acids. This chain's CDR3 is CASSLNLMDTYEQYF. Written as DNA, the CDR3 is TGTGCCAGCAGTTTGAATCTGATGGATACCTACGAGCAGTACTTC.

Here the CDR3 DNA reads TGCAGCGTTGACGGGACTAGCGGGGGGGCCTATAAGAATGAGCAGTTCTTC. It specifies CSVDGTSGGAYKNEQFF. This chain connects TRBV29-1 to TRBJ2-1, with 16 bases that match TRBD2. V was pared by 3 bases and J by 7 bases, with 9 bases of the junction left unmatched. Per the germline V gene, CDR1 is SQVTM and CDR2 is ANQGSEA. This CDR3 is 17 amino acids long.

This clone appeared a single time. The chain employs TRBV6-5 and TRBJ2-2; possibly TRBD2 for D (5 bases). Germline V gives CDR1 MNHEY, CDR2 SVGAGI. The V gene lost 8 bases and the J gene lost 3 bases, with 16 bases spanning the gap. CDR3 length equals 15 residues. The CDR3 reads CASGGRSRDTGELFF. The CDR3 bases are TGTGCCAGCGGAGGACGGAGTAGAGACACCGGGGAGCTGTTTTTT.

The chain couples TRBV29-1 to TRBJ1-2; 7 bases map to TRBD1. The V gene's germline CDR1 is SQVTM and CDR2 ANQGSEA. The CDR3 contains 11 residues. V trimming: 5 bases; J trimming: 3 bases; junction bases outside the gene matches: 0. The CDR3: CSVTGDYGYTF. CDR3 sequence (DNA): TGCAGCGTTACAGGGGACTATGGCTACACCTTC.

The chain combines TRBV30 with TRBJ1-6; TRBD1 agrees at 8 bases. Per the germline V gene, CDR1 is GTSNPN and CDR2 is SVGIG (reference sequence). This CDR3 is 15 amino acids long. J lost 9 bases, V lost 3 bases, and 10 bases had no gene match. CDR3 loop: CAWSEGGTGSSPLHF. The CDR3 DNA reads TGTGCCTGGAGCGAAGGGGGGACAGGTTCTTCACCCCTCCACTTT.

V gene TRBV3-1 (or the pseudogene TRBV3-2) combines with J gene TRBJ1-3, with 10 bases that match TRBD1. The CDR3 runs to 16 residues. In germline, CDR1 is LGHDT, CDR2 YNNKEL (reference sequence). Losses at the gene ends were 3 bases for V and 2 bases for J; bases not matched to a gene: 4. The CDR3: CASSHGTGAAGNTIYF. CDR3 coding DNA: TGTGCCAGCAGCCACGGGACAGGGGCGGCTGGAAACACCATATATTTT.

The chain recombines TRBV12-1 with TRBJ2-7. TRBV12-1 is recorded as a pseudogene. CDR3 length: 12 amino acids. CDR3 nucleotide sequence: TGTGCCAGCAAGGGGACCCCTCCGCAGGTGTACTTC. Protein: CASKGTPPQVYF.